A single sample gave rise to the 18 T cell receptor beta chains below, sequenced in a study of blood T cell repertoires in COVID-19. Data came from immunoSEQ multiplex PCR; TCRdb stores just in-frame clones and leaves some out. The sample contains approximately 110,000 clones, about three quarters of which appear only once. The sequenced sample was peripheral blood. All receptors derive from a human donor in a cohort sampled during active or convalescent COVID-19.

The chain is built from TRBV6-2 or TRBV6-3 and TRBJ2-4; TRBD1 aligns across 12 bases. This CDR3 spans 19 amino acids. CDR1 and CDR2 (germline): MNHEY, SVGEGT. V lost 0 bases, J lost 3 bases, and 9 bases stayed unmatched. The CDR3 coding sequence is TGTGCCAGCAGTTACTCGTACGGGACAGGGGGCTTTGACAAAAACATTCAGTACTTC. Translation: CASSYSYGTGGFDKNIQYF.

V is TRBV28 and J is TRBJ1-6; D is perhaps TRBD1 (6 bases). Trimming pared 7 bases from V and 6 bases from J, leaving 13 bases between. Germline lookup yields CDR1 MDHEN and CDR2 SYDVKM. This CDR3 is built from 14 residues. CDR3 nucleotide sequence: TGTGCCAGCACCCTAGGACAGAGTAATTCACCCCTCCACTTT. Translation gives CASTLGQSNSPLHF.

The V call is TRBV15, the J call TRBJ1-4, with TRBD1 matching 12 bases. Losses at the gene ends were 0 bases for V and 10 bases for J; bases not matched to a gene: 6. Per germline, CDR1 LNHNV and CDR2 YYDKDF (reference sequence). The CDR3 consists of 16 residues. Written as DNA, the CDR3 is TGTGCCACCAGCAGAGATCCGGGACAGGGGGCCGGAAAACTGTTTTTT. Amino acid sequence: CATSRDPGQGAGKLFF. Using reference TRBV15 and TRBJ1-4 for the parts outside the CDR3, the full variable domain is DAMVIQNPRYQVTQFGKPVTLSCSQTLNHNVMYWYQQKSSQAPKLLFHYYDKDFNNEADTPDNFQSRRPNTSFCFLDIRSPGLGDTAMYLCATSRDPGQGAGKLFFGSGTQLSVL.

This clone turned up a few times. The chain recombines TRBV15 with TRBJ1-1; D perhaps matches TRBD1 (5 bases). Germline CDR1 LNHNV, CDR2 YYDKDF (reference sequence). The CDR3 contains 14 residues. With 0 bases removed from V and 5 bases from J, the gap between germline ends came to 10 bases. This CDR3 reads CATSREGRGTEAFF. The CDR3 DNA is TGTGCCACCAGCAGAGAGGGACGGGGGACTGAAGCTTTCTTT.

The genes are TRBV9 and TRBJ1-2; D is perhaps TRBD1 (5 bases). CDR1 is SGDLS and CDR2 is YYNGEE in the germline V gene. V was clipped by 1 base and J by 1 base, with 14 bases between them. This CDR3 spans 16 amino acids. The DNA for the CDR3 is TGTGCCAGCAGCGTACCTCGTACAGGATTTAACTATGGCTACACCTTC. As protein: CASSVPRTGFNYGYTF.

In this sample, this clone turned up many times. The chain recombines TRBV7-9 with TRBJ2-1; 7 nucleotides agree with TRBD2. The V gene's germline CDR1 is SEHNR and CDR2 FQNEAQ (reference sequence). V dropped 7 bases and J dropped 2; count of bases not matched to a gene: 2. CDR3 size: 13 residues. The CDR3 bases are TGTGCCAGCATGGCGGGGGCCTACAATGAGCAGTTCTTC. The encoded protein is CASMAGAYNEQFF.

The chain recombines TRBV29-1 with TRBJ2-7; TRBD2 is a possible D gene (6 bases). The germline V gene encodes CDR1 SQVTM and CDR2 ANQGSEA. This CDR3 contains 12 residues. Deletions cut 2 bases from V and 7 bases from J, with 12 bases between. The CDR3 DNA is TGCAGCGTTGAATCGGGGACTGGTGAGCAGTACTTC. Encoded protein: CSVESGTGEQYF.

The rearrangement uses TRBV27 and TRBJ1-5, with 8 bases lining up with TRBD1. CDR1 is MNHEY and CDR2 is SMNVEV in the germline V gene (reference sequence). V trimming: 5 bases; J trimming: 6 bases; junction bases outside the gene matches: 9. The CDR3 is 15 residues long. CDR3 DNA: TGTGCCAGCAGTGACCGGGACAGGATTCCTCAGCCCCAGCATTTT. This gives the protein CASSDRDRIPQPQHF.

The DNA of the CDR3 is TGCGCCAGCAGCCGATCCGGGACTCTCCACAGGTGGGAGACCCAGTACTTC. This translates into CASSRSGTLHRWETQYF. The chain is built from TRBV4-3 and TRBJ2-5; D perhaps matches TRBD2 (6 bases). This CDR3 spans 17 amino acids. In germline, CDR1 is LGHNA, CDR2 YSLEER. V lost 4 bases, J lost 5 bases, and 23 bases lay in between.

This chain connects TRBV9 to TRBJ2-6, with a tentative D call TRBD1 (5 bases). Between the trimmed V and J ends, which lost 4 bases and 3 bases, there was a span of 17 bases. This CDR3 has 17 residues. Germline loops: CDR1 SGDLS, CDR2 YYNGEE. For the CDR3, the DNA is TGTGCCAGCAGCCCCTACTCCCAGGGTGGTGGGGCCAACGTCCTGACTTTC. It translates to CASSPYSQGGGANVLTF.

This clone was seen just once. The gene calls are TRBV19 and TRBJ2-7, with 11 nucleotides matching TRBD1. The CDR3 spans 13 residues. The germline V gene has CDR1 LNHDA and CDR2 SQIVND (reference sequence). J was trimmed by 12 bases and V by 3 bases; bases with no gene match: 7. The CDR3: CASSIGQGAPLYF. The CDR3 DNA follows: TGTGCCAGTAGTATTGGACAGGGGGCCCCTTTGTACTTC.

This chain links TRBV25-1 with TRBJ1-2; D is ambiguous. This CDR3 comprises 17 residues. V was clipped by 1 base and J by 5 bases, with 20 bases between them. CDR1 is MGHDK and CDR2 is SYGVNS in the germline V gene. This CDR3 reads CASSESTRQRTGYGYTF. CDR3 in DNA: TGTGCCAGCAGTGAATCTACCCGACAAAGAACTGGGTATGGCTACACCTTC.

The V and J genes are TRBV7-2 and TRBJ2-3; no clear D. The germline V gene encodes CDR1 SGHTA and CDR2 FQGNSA. With 2 bases removed from V and 3 bases from J, the gap between germline ends came to 3 bases. The CDR3 consists of 12 residues. The CDR3 region is CASSLRTDTQYF. Here the CDR3 DNA reads TGTGCCAGCAGCTTACGGACAGATACGCAGTATTTT.

This chain uses TRBV4-3 with TRBJ1-4; 9 positions agree with TRBD1. The CDR3 is 17 residues long. The V segment lost 4 bases and the J segment 0 bases; nucleotides outside the gene matches: 6. Per the germline V gene, CDR1 is LGHNA and CDR2 is YSLEER. The CDR3: CASSRDRVETTNEKLFF. For the CDR3, the DNA is TGCGCCAGCAGCCGGGACAGGGTAGAAACAACTAATGAAAAACTGTTTTTT.

The chain joins TRBV28 to TRBJ2-7; 13 nucleotides align to TRBD2. The CDR3 runs 16 residues. Germline assignment: CDR1 MDHEN and CDR2 SYDVKM. V was clipped by 6 bases and J by 6 bases; unmatched bases: 11. CDR3 nucleotides: TGTGCCAGCAGGGTGGGGGGACTAGCGGGGCCCCTCGAGCAGTACTTC. It codes for CASRVGGLAGPLEQYF.

The V call is TRBV4-1, the J call TRBJ2-7; D remains unclear. Germline CDR1 reads MGHRA; CDR2 reads YSYEKL. V dropped 4 bases and J dropped 1 base, with 14 bases sitting between them. CDR3 size: 15 residues. CDR3 residues: CASSRVGIGSYEQYF. The CDR3 DNA is TGCGCCAGCAGCCGGGTAGGAATCGGGTCCTACGAGCAGTACTTC.

The chain recombines TRBV7-6 with TRBJ1-4, with a weak D call TRBD1 (5 bases). Trimming stripped 4 bases from V and 6 bases from J, with 18 bases between. The CDR3 runs 16 residues. Germline CDR1 SGHVS, CDR2 FNYEAQ. DNA for the CDR3: TGTGCCAGCAGCTCCTTGTCATCAGGGAATGATGAAAAACTGTTTTTT. Translation: CASSSLSSGNDEKLFF.

The chain recombines TRBV19 with TRBJ2-4, with TRBD2 identical over 10 bases. The CDR3 length is 15 residues. The trim removed 7 bases at V and 7 bases at J, leaving 10 bases unmatched. In germline, CDR1 is LNHDA, CDR2 SQIVND (reference sequence). CDR3 in amino acids: CASTASGRAVNIQYF. Here the CDR3 DNA reads TGTGCCAGTACCGCCAGCGGGAGGGCGGTCAACATTCAGTACTTC. The entire variable domain, with the rest obtained from reference TRBV19 and TRBJ2-4, is as follows: DGGITQSPKYLFRKEGQNVTLSCEQNLNHDAMYWYRQDPGQGLRLIYYSQIVNDFQKGDIAEGYSVSREKKESFPLTVTSAQKNPTAFYLCASTASGRAVNIQYFGAGTRLSVL.